The entry below describes one T cell receptor beta chain. CDR1 and CDR2 from the germline V gene are SEHNR and FQNEAQ (reference sequence). The CDR3 has 15 residues. The ends were cut back, 5 bases at V and 0 bases at J, with 11 bases in the middle. These data come from a study of OX40 agonist ivuxolimab in advanced cancers. Data came from immunoSEQ multiplex PCR; TCRdb stores just in-frame clones and leaves some out. The sample includes around 63,000 clones, around 79% of them seen just once. This clonotype was sampled from an adult with an advanced solid tumor such as melanoma, head and neck, liver or kidney cancer. This chain uses TRBV7-9 with TRBJ2-1, with D tentatively TRBD2 (6 bases). The source was CD4+ or CD8+ T cells sorted from blood, collected in a trial of the OX40 agonist ivuxolimab. The CDR3 DNA reads as TGTGCCAGCAGCCCCCCCGGGAGCTCCTACAATGAGCAGTTCTTC. Its translation: CASSPPGSSYNEQFF.